Reported below is one T cell receptor (beta chain). Trimming removed 1 base at V and 5 bases at J, with 12 bases between. The CDR3 spans 14 residues. Germline V gene sequence: CDR1 SGHRS, CDR2 YFSETQ. This sample was taken from a study of blood T cell repertoires in COVID-19. The repertoire was sequenced with immunoSEQ multiplex PCR; TCRdb's copy has only in-frame clones and lacks some. In the table there are 150,000 to 200,000 clones, approximately 84% of which are singletons. This sequence originates from a man aged 70-80 years with active or convalescent COVID-19. The sample taken for sequencing was peripheral blood. This chain joins TRBV5-1 and TRBJ1-1; D may be TRBD1 (5 bases). The CDR3 sequence is CASSLNPGGTEAFF. CDR3 sequence (DNA): TGCGCCAGCAGCTTGAACCCGGGGGGTACTGAAGCTTTCTTT. Complete variable domain (other parts from reference TRBV5-1 and TRBJ1-1): KAGVTQTPRYLIKTRGQQVTLSCSPISGHRSVSWYQQTPGQGLQFLFEYFSETQRNKGNFPGRFSGRQFSNSRSEMNVSTLELGDSALYLCASSLNPGGTEAFFGQGTRLTVV.